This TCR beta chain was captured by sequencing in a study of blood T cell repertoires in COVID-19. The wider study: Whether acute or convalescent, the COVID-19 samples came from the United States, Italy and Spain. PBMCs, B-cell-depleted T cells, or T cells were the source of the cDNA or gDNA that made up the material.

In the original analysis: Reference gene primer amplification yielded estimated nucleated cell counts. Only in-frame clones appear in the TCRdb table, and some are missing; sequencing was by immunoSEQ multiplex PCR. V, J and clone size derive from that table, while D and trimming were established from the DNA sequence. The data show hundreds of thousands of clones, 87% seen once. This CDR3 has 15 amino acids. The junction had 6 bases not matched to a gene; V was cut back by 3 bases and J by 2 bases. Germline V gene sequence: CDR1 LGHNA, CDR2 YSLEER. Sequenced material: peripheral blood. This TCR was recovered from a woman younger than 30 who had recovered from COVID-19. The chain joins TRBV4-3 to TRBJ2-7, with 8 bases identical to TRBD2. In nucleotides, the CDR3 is TGCGCCAGCAGCCAGTCGGCGGGACTAGCCTACGAGCAGTACTTC. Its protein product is CASSQSAGLAYEQYF.